Given below is one TCR beta chain in context. Method: immunoSEQ multiplex PCR; TCRdb's copy keeps in-frame clones and lacks some. The repertoire holds 100,000 to 130,000 clones, with approximately 80% as singletons. This sample is part of a study of control samples from healthy donors and cancer patients. Germline V lookup: CDR1 SGDLS, CDR2 YYNGEE. V lost 2 bases, J lost 2 bases, and 14 bases lay in between. This CDR3 region has 16 residues. The chain carries TRBV9 and TRBJ1-3; no definite D call. The sequenced material came from blood. The source is a man aged 18 to 29 in good health. The CDR3 loop reads CASSVGVGLTGNTIYF. The CDR3 bases are TGTGCCAGCAGCGTTGGGGTAGGGTTAACTGGAAACACCATATATTTT. The variable domain in full, completed from reference TRBV9 and TRBJ1-3, reads DSGVTQTPKHLITATGQRVTLRCSPRSGDLSVYWYQQSLDQGLQFLIQYYNGEERAKGNILERFSAQQFPDLHSELNLSSLELGDSALYFCASSVGVGLTGNTIYFGEGSWLTVV.